These 21 T cell receptor beta chains were all obtained from the same sample, sequenced in a study of shared clonotypes between healthy human individuals. The repertoire was sequenced with immunoSEQ multiplex PCR; TCRdb's copy has only in-frame clones and lacks some. The profile shows about 1 million clones, around 75% of them singletons. The sequencing input was memory CD4+ T cells sorted from blood. Subset indicated: CD45RA-negative fraction. The origin of the receptors is a man aged 18 to 29 in good health.

This chain connects TRBV15 to TRBJ2-5, with TRBD2 matching over 8 bases. CDR3 size: 15 residues. Per the germline V gene, CDR1 is LNHNV and CDR2 is YYDKDF (reference sequence). V shed 7 bases and J 2 bases; nucleotides not matched to a gene: 9. The CDR3 is CATKTGGPRQETQYF. The CDR3 region has the DNA TGTGCCACCAAGACGGGGGGGCCTAGGCAAGAGACCCAGTACTTC. The whole variable domain, remainder taken from reference TRBV15 and TRBJ2-5, is DAMVIQNPRYQVTQFGKPVTLSCSQTLNHNVMYWYQQKSSQAPKLLFHYYDKDFNNEADTPDNFQSRRPNTSFCFLDIRSPGLGDTAMYLCATKTGGPRQETQYFGPGTRLLVL.

This clone came up a few times. This sequence joins TRBV10-3 and TRBJ1-2, with 9 bases aligning to TRBD1. Germline V lookup: CDR1 ENHRY, CDR2 SYGVKD. J was trimmed by 5 bases and V by 10 bases; bases with no gene match: 11. This CDR3 is built from 14 residues. The chain's CDR3 is CATRGAGTGYGYTF. In nucleotides, the CDR3 is TGTGCCACCAGGGGCGCCGGGACAGGGTATGGCTACACCTTC.

This clone was found once. This chain uses TRBV5-1 with TRBJ2-2; D tentatively reads TRBD1 or TRBD2 (6 bases each). CDR1 SGHRS and CDR2 YFSETQ come from the germline V gene. Trimming removed 3 bases at V and 0 bases at J, with 9 bases between. This CDR3 comprises 15 residues. The CDR3 region has the DNA TGCGCCAGCAGCTCCGGGGGCCCGAACACCGGGGAGCTGTTTTTT. Protein: CASSSGGPNTGELFF.

V is TRBV7-3 and J is TRBJ2-1, with 10 positions matching TRBD1. The J segment lost 4 bases and the V segment lost 5 bases, leaving 8 bases of the junction unmatched. Germline V lookup: CDR1 SGHTA, CDR2 FQGTGA. The CDR3 extends over 16 amino acids. CDR3 nucleotide sequence: TGTGCCAGCAGCGAGACAGGGGGCAGTGTTTACAATGAGCAGTTCTTC. Translation: CASSETGGSVYNEQFF.

This clone was counted a single time. The J gene is TRBJ1-4, the V gene TRBV6-6; D unresolved. In germline, CDR1 is MNHNY, CDR2 SVGAGI (reference sequence). The CDR3 is 15 amino acids. Trimming left V 7 bases short and J 5 bases short, with 17 bases between. CDR3 region: CASILAGGINEKLFF. The DNA for the CDR3 is TGTGCCAGCATCCTGGCGGGCGGGATCAATGAAAAACTGTTTTTT.

The chain links TRBV4-1 to TRBJ1-2; perhaps TRBD1 as D (5 bases). Germline V gives CDR1 MGHRA, CDR2 YSYEKL. Trimming took off 4 bases at V and 2 bases at J, with 14 bases between the two ends. This CDR3 is 15 amino acids long. The CDR3 loop reads CASSPVPRGNYGYTF. CDR3 sequence (DNA): TGCGCCAGCAGCCCAGTCCCTCGGGGGAACTATGGCTACACCTTC.

The chain joins TRBV27 to TRBJ2-7; possible D gene TRBD1, 5 bases. The CDR3 runs 12 residues. The V and J ends lost 6 bases and 2 bases respectively, with 8 bases between them. CDR1 and CDR2 from the germline V gene are MNHEY and SMNVEV (reference sequence). As DNA, the CDR3 is TGTGCCAGCAGGGGGCCAGCCTACGAGCAGTACTTC. Translating gives CASRGPAYEQYF.

The chain has TRBV11-2 and TRBJ2-3; D assignment may be TRBD1 or TRBD2 (5 bases each). CDR1 and CDR2 from the germline V gene are SGHAT and FQNNGV. The CDR3 extends over 16 amino acids. V was pared by 0 bases and J by 0 bases, with 10 bases between. This CDR3 reads CASSLEGRLSTDTQYF. The CDR3 nucleotides read TGTGCCAGCAGCTTAGAGGGACGCCTAAGCACAGATACGCAGTATTTT.

On this clone: The sample carries other DNA sequences with the same CDR3. The V and J genes are TRBV29-1 and TRBJ2-1; D not resolved. Trimming pared 6 bases from V and 4 bases from J, leaving 4 bases between. Germline CDR1 and CDR2: SQVTM and ANQGSEA. The CDR3 extends over 10 amino acids. CDR3 DNA: TGCAGCGTCGGTTACAATGAGCAGTTCTTC. Its translation: CSVGYNEQFF.

The CDR3 protein is CASSPRDNSYNSPLHF. The CDR3 DNA follows: TGTGCCAGTAGCCCTCGGGACAACTCCTATAATTCACCCCTCCACTTT. This chain joins TRBV19 and TRBJ1-6; D perhaps matches TRBD1 (6 bases). Trimming removed 6 bases at V and 0 bases at J, with 12 bases between. The CDR3 has 16 amino acids. CDR1 is LNHDA and CDR2 is SQIVND in the germline V gene (reference sequence).

This chain uses TRBV19 with TRBJ1-4; 11 bases are shared with TRBD1. Trimming removed 7 bases from V and 7 bases from J; junction bases left unmatched: 8. Germline V gene data show CDR1 as LNHDA and CDR2 as SQIVND (reference sequence). This CDR3 region has 15 residues. CDR3 nucleotides: TGTGCCAGTAAAACCCCCGGGACAGGGGGTGAAAAACTGTTTTTT. Its protein is CASKTPGTGGEKLFF.

This chain links TRBV27 with TRBJ2-1, with 8 bases matching TRBD2. Trimming at V came to 7 bases and at J to 7 bases, leaving 12 bases not matched to a gene. This CDR3 has 15 amino acids. Germline V gene sequence: CDR1 MNHEY, CDR2 SMNVEV (reference sequence). CDR3 protein: CASTLGRRGVNEQFF. In DNA, the CDR3 is TGTGCCAGCACCCTCGGCCGGCGGGGGGTAAATGAGCAGTTCTTC.

This clone was found a few times. Other DNA sequences in the sample encode the same CDR3. CDR3 in amino acids: CASSESRREKLFF. The CDR3 DNA sequence: TGCGCCAGCAGTGAGTCGCGAAGGGAAAAACTGTTTTTT. The rearrangement joins TRBV10-2 to TRBJ1-4; no clear D gene. The CDR3 has 13 amino acids. V gave up 0 bases and J gave up 8 bases, with 7 bases separating them. Germline CDR1 reads WSHSY; CDR2 reads SAAADI.

This clone was seen more than once but under ten times. The V call is TRBV29-1, the J call TRBJ2-5; no clear D. Deletions cut 4 bases from V and 4 bases from J, with 16 bases between. This CDR3 region has 14 residues. Germline lookup yields CDR1 SQVTM and CDR2 ANQGSEA. CDR3 sequence: CSVGFLLPGETQYF. The CDR3 nucleotides are TGCAGCGTTGGTTTTCTACTCCCGGGAGAGACCCAGTACTTC.

This clone was seen only a few times. The CDR3 protein is CASRWDRLNGELFF. The CDR3 nucleotides read TGTGCCAGTCGATGGGACAGGCTTAACGGGGAGCTGTTTTTT. This chain joins TRBV19 and TRBJ2-2; 8 positions match TRBD1. The junction had 9 bases not matched to a gene; V was cut back by 8 bases and J by 7 bases. Germline V gene lookup returns CDR1 LNHDA and CDR2 SQIVND (reference sequence). The CDR3 covers 14 residues.

V gene TRBV23-1 combines with J gene TRBJ1-1, with D unresolved. TRBV23-1 is annotated as an ORF whose role is uncertain. CDR3 length: 17 amino acids. V lost 0 bases and J 8 bases, leaving 22 bases between the germline ends. The CDR3: CASSQSKPSVGRGEAFF. The DNA of the CDR3 is TGCGCCAGCAGTCAATCAAAACCTTCAGTTGGGCGAGGGGAAGCTTTCTTT.

This chain joins TRBV9 and TRBJ1-6, with D perhaps TRBD1 (5 bases). CDR1 and CDR2 from the germline V gene are SGDLS and YYNGEE. The CDR3 runs to 13 residues. Trimming pared 3 bases from V and 13 bases from J, leaving 14 bases between. The CDR3 DNA sequence: TGTGCCAGCAGCGCCCCCGGGCAGGGTCCCCTCCACTTT. It codes for CASSAPGQGPLHF.

This chain connects TRBV30 to TRBJ2-5, with D perhaps TRBD2 (6 bases). Matching the DNA end better, TRBJ2-7 makes the J call doubtful. The germline CDR1 and CDR2 sequences are GTSNPN and SVGIG (reference sequence). This CDR3 is 16 amino acids long. CDR3 residues: CAWSWKRAQNSYEQYF. The CDR3 nucleotides read TGTGCCTGGAGTTGGAAGCGGGCTCAGAACTCCTACGAGCAGTACTTC.

The V call is TRBV5-1, the J call TRBJ2-3, with a possible D match to TRBD1 (6 bases). CDR3 length: 14 residues. The germline CDR1 and CDR2 sequences are SGHRS and YFSETQ. V lost 9 bases and J lost 3, with 17 bases in between. The DNA of the CDR3 is TGCGCCACATATGAAGGGGGAACGACAGATACGCAGTATTTT. It yields the protein CATYEGGTTDTQYF.

The V call is TRBV7-3, the J call TRBJ2-2, with a weak D call TRBD1 (6 bases). The germline V gene encodes CDR1 SGHTA and CDR2 FQGTGA. The CDR3 has 13 residues. Trimming removed 4 bases at V and 7 bases at J, with 10 bases between. CDR3 region: CASSSGQNGELFF. The DNA of the CDR3 is TGTGCCAGCAGCTCCGGACAGAACGGGGAGCTGTTTTTT.

V usage is TRBV2 and J usage is TRBJ1-2; a possible D gene is TRBD1 (5 bases). The V and J ends lost 4 bases and 6 bases respectively, with 18 bases between them. Germline CDR1 and CDR2: SNHLY and FYNNEI. The CDR3 loop spans 15 amino acids. The CDR3 DNA is TGTGCCAGCAGTGGATTTTTGGGGGGGAAGGATGGCTACACCTTC. Translated: CASSGFLGGKDGYTF.